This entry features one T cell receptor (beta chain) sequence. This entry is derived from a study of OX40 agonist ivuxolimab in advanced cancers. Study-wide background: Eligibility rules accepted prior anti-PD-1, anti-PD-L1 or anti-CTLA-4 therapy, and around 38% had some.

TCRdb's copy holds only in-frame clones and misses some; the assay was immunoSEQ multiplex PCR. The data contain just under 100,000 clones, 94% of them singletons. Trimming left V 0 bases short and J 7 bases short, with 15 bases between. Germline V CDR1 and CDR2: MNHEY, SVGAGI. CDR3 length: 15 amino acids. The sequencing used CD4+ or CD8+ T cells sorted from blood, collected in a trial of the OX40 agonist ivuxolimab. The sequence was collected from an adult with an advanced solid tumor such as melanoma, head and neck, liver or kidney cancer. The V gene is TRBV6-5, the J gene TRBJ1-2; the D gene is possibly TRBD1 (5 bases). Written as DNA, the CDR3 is TGTGCCAGCAGTTACTCGGGGCAGGGTTGGGGTGGCTACACCTTC. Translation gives CASSYSGQGWGGYTF.